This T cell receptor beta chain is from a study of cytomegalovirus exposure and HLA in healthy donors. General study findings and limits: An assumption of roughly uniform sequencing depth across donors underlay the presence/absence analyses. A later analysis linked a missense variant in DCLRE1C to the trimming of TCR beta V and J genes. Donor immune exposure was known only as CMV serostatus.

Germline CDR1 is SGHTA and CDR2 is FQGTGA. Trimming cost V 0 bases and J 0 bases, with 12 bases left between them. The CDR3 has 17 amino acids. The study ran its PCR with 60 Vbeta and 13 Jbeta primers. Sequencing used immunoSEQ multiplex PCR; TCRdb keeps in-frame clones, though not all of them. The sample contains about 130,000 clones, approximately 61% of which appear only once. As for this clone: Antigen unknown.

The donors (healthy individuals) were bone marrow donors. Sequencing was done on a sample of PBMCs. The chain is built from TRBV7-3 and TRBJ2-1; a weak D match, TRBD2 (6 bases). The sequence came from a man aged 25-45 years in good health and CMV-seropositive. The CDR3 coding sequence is TGTGCCAGCAGCTTAACGGTGCGGGGTCCCTCCTACAATGAGCAGTTCTTC. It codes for CASSLTVRGPSYNEQFF.